This is a list of T cell receptor beta chains from one sample in a study of blood T cell repertoires in COVID-19. Profiled with immunoSEQ multiplex PCR; TCRdb holds only in-frame clones, not every one. The table records about 84,000 clones, more than 80% of them present only once. Sequenced sample: peripheral blood. The receptor set was obtained from a woman at least 80 years old with acute or convalescent COVID-19. Each CDR3 is given with its conserved first and last residue. D genes are given only for firm matches. The size entry is marked missing in some rows and otherwise reads once, few, many or a size class.

d_call j_call v_call clone_size cdr3_nt cdr3_aa
- TRBJ2-6 TRBV4-3 - TGCGCCAGCAGCCAAGATAACTTTCCCTCTGGGGCCAACGTCCTGACTTTC CASSQDNFPSGANVLTF
TRBD1 TRBJ2-7 TRBV25-1 - TGTGCCAGCAGTGATAGCAGGGGGTCGAGCTCCTACGAGCAGTACTTC CASSDSRGSSSYEQYF
- TRBJ2-7 TRBV30 - TGTGCCGGCAGGGGACCCTCCTACGAGCAGTACTTC CAGRGPSYEQYF
- TRBJ1-1 TRBV6-5 once TGTGCCAGCAGTTCTCAGGCGGAAGCTTTCTTT CASSSQAEAFF
- TRBJ2-7 TRBV7-2 - TGTGCCAGCAGCTCCGGACGGGGGCAGTACTTC CASSSGRGQYF
- TRBJ1-6 TRBV2 - TGTGCCAGCAGTGAAACGGGTAATTCACCCCTCCACTTT CASSETGNSPLHF
- TRBJ2-5 TRBV9 - TGTGCCAGCAGCGTAGGTGGGGGCAGGGAGCGAACCCAGTACTTC CASSVGGGRERTQYF
- TRBJ2-6 TRBV19 - TGTGCCAGTAGTATCCTTTTTGGGGCCAACGTCCTGACTTTC CASSILFGANVLTF
TRBD1 TRBJ1-5 TRBV19 - TGTGCCAGTAGTATGTATGCTTGGCGGGACAGGGGAAGAGAAAGCAATCAGCCCCAGCATTTT CASSMYAWRDRGRESNQPQHF
- TRBJ2-6 TRBV7-9 - TGTGCCAGCAGCGGTAAACAGGAAAGCTCTGGGGCCAACGTCCTGACTTTC CASSGKQESSGANVLTF
TRBD2 TRBJ2-7 TRBV7-9 - TGTGCCAGCAGCTTGGGACTAGCCGGCGAGCAGTACTTC CASSLGLAGEQYF
- TRBJ1-3 TRBV4-1 once TGCGCCAGCAGCCACCCAGGGGCGAACTCTGGAAACACCATATATTTT CASSHPGANSGNTIYF
TRBD1 TRBJ2-7 TRBV5-1 - TGCGCCAGCAGCTTGGGGGACAGAAGGATTGGAGACGAGCAGTACTTC CASSLGDRRIGDEQYF
TRBD1 TRBJ1-6 TRBV7-9 - TGTGCCAGCAGCCAGATACCGACAGGGGGATCACCCCTCCACTTT CASSQIPTGGSPLHF
- TRBJ1-5 TRBV2 once TGTGCCAGCGGCCAGCCCCAGCATTTT CASGQPQHF
TRBD1 TRBJ1-2 TRBV24-1 - TGTGCCGCTTCTTCGACAGGGAATCATGGCTACACCTTC CAASSTGNHGYTF
- TRBJ2-3 TRBV5-1 - TGCGCCAGTTCAGCGGAATCGAGCACAGATACGCAGTATTTT CASSAESSTDTQYF
TRBD1 TRBJ1-1 TRBV7-9 - TGTGCCAGCAGCCCCAGACAGGGTTCGAACACTGAAGCTTTCTTT CASSPRQGSNTEAFF
- TRBJ1-1 TRBV7-3 once TGTGCCAGCAGCTTAATGGGGGGTGAGAACACTGAAGCTTTCTTT CASSLMGGENTEAFF
TRBD2 TRBJ2-1 TRBV5-1 - TGCGCCAGCAGCTTCTCGGTGGGGGGGACGGTTTACAATGAGCAGTTCTTC CASSFSVGGTVYNEQFF
TRBD2 TRBJ2-1 TRBV11-2 - TGTGCCAGCAGCTTAGAGGGGACTAGCGGGTACAATGAGCAGTTCTTC CASSLEGTSGYNEQFF
TRBD1 TRBJ1-4 TRBV5-1 - TGCGCCAGCAGCTTGGATGGACAGGGGGGTTATGAAAAACTGTTTTTT CASSLDGQGGYEKLFF
- TRBJ2-5 TRBV5-5 - TGTGCCAGCAGCTTGGCGTCCGAAGAGACCCAGTACTTC CASSLASEETQYF
- TRBJ1-4 TRBV3-1/TRBV3-2 - TGTGCCAGCAGCCAAGATGGGGGGGCGCGTGAAAAACTGTTTTTT CASSQDGGAREKLFF
TRBD2 TRBJ2-1 TRBV7-9 once TGTGCCAGCAGCTTACTGGGACTAGCTTCCTACAATGAGCAGTTCTTC CASSLLGLASYNEQFF
- TRBJ1-2 TRBV6-5 - TGTGCCAGCAGCCCGGACCCGGGGATCGGCTACACCTTC CASSPDPGIGYTF
- TRBJ2-1 TRBV12-3/TRBV12-4 few TGTGCCAGCAGTTTACAGGGGTCCAATGAGCAGTTCTTC CASSLQGSNEQFF
- TRBJ1-1 TRBV5-5 - TGTGCCAGCAGCTTTGTCTCCGGGATGAACACTGAAGCTTTCTTT CASSFVSGMNTEAFF
TRBD1 TRBJ2-7 TRBV9 - TGTGCCAGCAGCGTAGGACAGGGGGCCTACGAGCAGTACTTC CASSVGQGAYEQYF
- TRBJ1-1 TRBV11-2 few TGTGCCAGCAGCTTACCCCTCTCGGCTGAAGCTTTCTTT CASSLPLSAEAFF
- TRBJ2-4 TRBV12-3/TRBV12-4 - TGTGCCAGCAGTTTAGAGGGGCCCGACATTCAGTACTTC CASSLEGPDIQYF
TRBD2 TRBJ2-5 TRBV30 - TGTGCCTGGAGTGTAGTAGCGGGAGAGACCCAGTACTTC CAWSVVAGETQYF
TRBD1 TRBJ2-3 TRBV5-4 - TGTGCCAGCAGCTACTCCGGGACAGGGGTAACAGATACGCAGTATTTT CASSYSGTGVTDTQYF
TRBD2 TRBJ2-3 TRBV18 - TGTGCCAGCTCACCCCCCCTAGCGGGAGGGCCAGATACGCAGTATTTT CASSPPLAGGPDTQYF
- TRBJ2-7 TRBV11-2 - TGTGCCAGCAGCTTAGGCGCGGTTGAGCAGTACTTC CASSLGAVEQYF
- TRBJ2-5 TRBV2 few TGTGCCAGCAGTCGTCTAGAGACCCAGTACTTC CASSRLETQYF